This entry lists 2 T cell receptor beta chains sequenced from one sample in a study of identical twins. Each CDR3 protein is one row after TCRdb ran MiXCR on the 5' RACE reads. Of about 700,000 distinct CDR3 sequences detected, 5.5% to 7.5% appear once; the ten largest clones hold 1.5% to 2%. Sequencing was performed on naive T cells sorted from blood. The source of these receptors is a man between 18 and 35 years old in good health.

This clonotype was counted ten times or more. This rearrangement joins TRBV5-1 to TRBJ2-1; 9 nucleotides align to TRBD2. Germline CDR1 reads SGHRS; CDR2 reads YFSETQ. This CDR3 region has 15 residues. Germline trimming cut 0 bases from V and 5 bases from J; bases unmatched to any gene: 3. The CDR3 sequence is CASSLAPSGNNEQFF. CDR3 nucleotide sequence: TGCGCCAGCAGCTTGGCGCCTAGCGGGAACAATGAGCAGTTCTTC.

This clonotype was seen a few times. This chain links TRBV5-1 with TRBJ2-7; 8 bases are shared with TRBD1. Unmatched junction bases numbered 14, after V lost 7 bases and J lost 8 bases. The CDR3 has 14 residues. Germline V gene data show CDR1 as SGHRS and CDR2 as YFSETQ. In nucleotides, the CDR3 is TGCGCCAGCCGTCCTTCCGGGACAGGTCCCCAGCAGTACTTC. This codes for CASRPSGTGPQQYF. Full variable domain (missing parts from reference TRBV5-1 and TRBJ2-7): KAGVTQTPRYLIKTRGQQVTLSCSPISGHRSVSWYQQTPGQGLQFLFEYFSETQRNKGNFPGRFSGRQFSNSRSEMNVSTLELGDSALYLCASRPSGTGPQQYFGPGTRLTVT.